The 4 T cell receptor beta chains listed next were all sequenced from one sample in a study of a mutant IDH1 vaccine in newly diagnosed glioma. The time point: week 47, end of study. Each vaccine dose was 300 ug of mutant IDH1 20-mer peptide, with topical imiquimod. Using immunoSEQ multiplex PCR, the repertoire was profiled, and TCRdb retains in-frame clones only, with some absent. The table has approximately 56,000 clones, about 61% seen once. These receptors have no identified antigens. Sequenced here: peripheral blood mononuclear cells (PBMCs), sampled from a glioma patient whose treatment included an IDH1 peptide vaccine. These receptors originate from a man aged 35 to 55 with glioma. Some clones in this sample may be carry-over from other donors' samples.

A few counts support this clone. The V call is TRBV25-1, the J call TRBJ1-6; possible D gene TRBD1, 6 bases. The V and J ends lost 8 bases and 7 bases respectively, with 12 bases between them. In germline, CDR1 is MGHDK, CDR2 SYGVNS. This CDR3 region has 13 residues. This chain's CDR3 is CASAGTLNSPLHF. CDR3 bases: TGTGCCAGCGCCGGGACACTGAATTCACCCCTCCACTTT. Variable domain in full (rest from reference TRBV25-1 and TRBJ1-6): EADIYQTPRYLVIGTGKKITLECSQTMGHDKMYWYQQDPGMELHLIHYSYGVNSTEKGDLSSESTVSRIRTEHFPLTLESARPSHTSQYLCASAGTLNSPLHFGNGTRLTVT.

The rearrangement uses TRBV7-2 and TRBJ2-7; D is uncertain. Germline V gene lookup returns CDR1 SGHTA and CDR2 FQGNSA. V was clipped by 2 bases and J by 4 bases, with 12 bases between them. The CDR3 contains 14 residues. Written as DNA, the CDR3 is TGTGCCAGCAGCTTACCCCTAGACTTTTACGAGCAGTACTTC. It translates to CASSLPLDFYEQYF.

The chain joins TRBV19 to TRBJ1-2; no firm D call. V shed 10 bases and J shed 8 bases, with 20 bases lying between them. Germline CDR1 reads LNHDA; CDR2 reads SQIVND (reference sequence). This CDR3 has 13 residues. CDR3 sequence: CATTGSLVLGYTF. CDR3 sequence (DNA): TGTGCCACCACGGGGTCCCTCGTTCTGGGCTACACCTTC.

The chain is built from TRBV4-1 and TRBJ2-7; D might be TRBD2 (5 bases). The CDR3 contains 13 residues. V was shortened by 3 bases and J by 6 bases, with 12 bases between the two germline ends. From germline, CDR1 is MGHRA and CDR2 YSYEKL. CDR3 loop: CASSHVGELEQYF. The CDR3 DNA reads TGCGCCAGCAGCCACGTCGGGGAGCTCGAGCAGTACTTC.